This T cell receptor (beta chain) is drawn from a study of PD-1 blockade in classical Hodgkin lymphoma. Relapses following autologous stem cell transplantation were seen in all patients, with brentuximab vedotin exposure varying. Details on this clone: The antigen remains undetermined.

Overall study findings and caveats: After ASCT, patients who started nivolumab under 1 year later were excluded.

Assay used: immunoSEQ multiplex PCR; TCRdb lists only in-frame clones, some missing. This table has some 18,000 clones, more than 75% appearing once. The source of this sequence is a human donor with classical Hodgkin lymphoma. Sequenced material: peripheral blood mononuclear cells (PBMCs), taken before the second cycle of nivolumab.

This CDR3 is CASSSPDRARSEQFF. Here the CDR3 DNA reads TGTGCCAGCAGTTCCCCGGACAGGGCTAGGAGTGAGCAGTTCTTC. The rearrangement links TRBV28 to TRBJ2-1; TRBD1 matches 8 bases. The CDR3 runs to 15 residues. V trimming: 4 bases; J trimming: 9 bases; junction bases outside the gene matches: 11. The germline gives CDR1 MDHEN, CDR2 SYDVKM.